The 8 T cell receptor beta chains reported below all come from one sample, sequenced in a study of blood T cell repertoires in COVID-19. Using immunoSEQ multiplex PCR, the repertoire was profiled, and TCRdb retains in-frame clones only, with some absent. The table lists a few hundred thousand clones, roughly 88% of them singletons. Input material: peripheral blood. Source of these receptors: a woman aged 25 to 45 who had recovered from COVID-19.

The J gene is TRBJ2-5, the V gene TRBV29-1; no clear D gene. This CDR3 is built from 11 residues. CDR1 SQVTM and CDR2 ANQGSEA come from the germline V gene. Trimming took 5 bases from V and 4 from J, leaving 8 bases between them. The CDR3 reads CSVLVGETQYF. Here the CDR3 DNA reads TGCAGCGTTCTAGTGGGAGAGACCCAGTACTTC.

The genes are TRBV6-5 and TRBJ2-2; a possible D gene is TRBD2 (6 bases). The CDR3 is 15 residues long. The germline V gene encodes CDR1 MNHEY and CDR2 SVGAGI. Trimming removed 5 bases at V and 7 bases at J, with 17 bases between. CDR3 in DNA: TGTGCCAGCAGTCTACATCGGGGGAATGGCGGGGAGCTGTTTTTT. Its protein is CASSLHRGNGGELFF.

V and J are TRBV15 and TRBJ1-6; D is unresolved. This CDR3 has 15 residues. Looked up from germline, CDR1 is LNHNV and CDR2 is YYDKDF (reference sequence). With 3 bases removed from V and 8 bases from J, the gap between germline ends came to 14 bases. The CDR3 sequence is CATSSRVVIDSPLHF. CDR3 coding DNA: TGTGCCACCAGCAGTCGGGTGGTGATCGATTCACCCCTCCACTTT.

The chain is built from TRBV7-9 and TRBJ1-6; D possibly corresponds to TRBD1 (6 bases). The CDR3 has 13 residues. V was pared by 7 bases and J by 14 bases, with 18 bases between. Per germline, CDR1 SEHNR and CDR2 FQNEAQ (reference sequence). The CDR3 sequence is CASIRTDRGALHF. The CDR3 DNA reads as TGTGCCAGCATAAGGACAGACCGGGGGGCCCTCCACTTT. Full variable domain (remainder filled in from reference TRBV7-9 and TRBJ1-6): DTGVSQNPRHKITKRGQNVTFRCDPISEHNRLYWYRQTLGQGPEFLTYFQNEAQLEKSRLLSDRFSAERPKGSFSTLEIQRTEQGDSAMYLCASIRTDRGALHFGNGTRLTVT.

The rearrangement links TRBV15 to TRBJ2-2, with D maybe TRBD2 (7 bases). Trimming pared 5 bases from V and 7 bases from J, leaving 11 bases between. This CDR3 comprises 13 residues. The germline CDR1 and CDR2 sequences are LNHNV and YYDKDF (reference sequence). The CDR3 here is CATSRGAGGELFF. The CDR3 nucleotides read TGTGCCACCAGCCGGGGGGCTGGCGGGGAGCTGTTTTTT.

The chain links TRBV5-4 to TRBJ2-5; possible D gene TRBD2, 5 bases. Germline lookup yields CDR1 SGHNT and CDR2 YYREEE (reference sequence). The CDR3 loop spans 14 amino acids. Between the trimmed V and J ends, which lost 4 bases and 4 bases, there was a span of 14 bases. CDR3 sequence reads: CASSGSGLGETQYF. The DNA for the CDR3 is TGTGCCAGCAGCGGCAGCGGTCTGGGAGAGACCCAGTACTTC.

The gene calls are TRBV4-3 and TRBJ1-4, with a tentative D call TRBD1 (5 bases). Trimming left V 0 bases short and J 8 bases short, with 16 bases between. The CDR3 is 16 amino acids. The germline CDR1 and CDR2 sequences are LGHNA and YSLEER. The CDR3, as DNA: TGCGCCAGCAGCCAAGAATTTGGGGGGTCCGACGAAAAACTGTTTTTT. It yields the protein CASSQEFGGSDEKLFF.

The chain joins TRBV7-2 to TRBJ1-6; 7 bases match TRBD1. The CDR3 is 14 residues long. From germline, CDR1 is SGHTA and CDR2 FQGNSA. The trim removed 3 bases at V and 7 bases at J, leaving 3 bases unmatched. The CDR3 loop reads CASSFKQGNSPLHF. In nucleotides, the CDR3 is TGTGCCAGCAGCTTCAAACAGGGGAATTCACCCCTCCACTTT.